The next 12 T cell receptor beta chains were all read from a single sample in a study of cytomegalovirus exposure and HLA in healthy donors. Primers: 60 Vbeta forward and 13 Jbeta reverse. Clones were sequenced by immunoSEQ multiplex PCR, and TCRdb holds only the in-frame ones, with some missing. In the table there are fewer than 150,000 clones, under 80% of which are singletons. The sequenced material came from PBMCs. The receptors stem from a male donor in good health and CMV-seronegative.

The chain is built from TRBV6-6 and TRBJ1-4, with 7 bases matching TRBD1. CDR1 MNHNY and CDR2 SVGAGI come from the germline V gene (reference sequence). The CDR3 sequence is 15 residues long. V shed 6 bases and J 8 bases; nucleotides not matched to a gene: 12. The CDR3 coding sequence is TGTGCCAGCAGCCCCATCCAAGGGGGCGGCGAAAAACTGTTTTTT. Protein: CASSPIQGGGEKLFF.

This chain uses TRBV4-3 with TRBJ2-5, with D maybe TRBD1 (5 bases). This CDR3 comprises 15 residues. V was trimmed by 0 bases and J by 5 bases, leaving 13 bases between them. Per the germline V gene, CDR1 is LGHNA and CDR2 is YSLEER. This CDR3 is CASSQDSGRVETQYF. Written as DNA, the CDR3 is TGCGCCAGCAGCCAAGATTCGGGCAGGGTGGAGACCCAGTACTTC.

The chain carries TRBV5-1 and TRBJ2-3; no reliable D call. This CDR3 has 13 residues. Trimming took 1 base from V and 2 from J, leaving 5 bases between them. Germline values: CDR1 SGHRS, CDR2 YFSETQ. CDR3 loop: CASSLPFTDTQYF. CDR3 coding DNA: TGCGCCAGCAGCTTGCCGTTCACAGATACGCAGTATTTT.

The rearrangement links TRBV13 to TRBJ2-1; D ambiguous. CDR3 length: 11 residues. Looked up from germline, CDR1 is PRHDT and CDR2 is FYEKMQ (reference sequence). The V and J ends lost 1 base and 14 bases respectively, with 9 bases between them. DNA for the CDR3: TGTGCCAGCAGCTTAGCGTTAGCTAAGTTCTTC. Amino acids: CASSLALAKFF.

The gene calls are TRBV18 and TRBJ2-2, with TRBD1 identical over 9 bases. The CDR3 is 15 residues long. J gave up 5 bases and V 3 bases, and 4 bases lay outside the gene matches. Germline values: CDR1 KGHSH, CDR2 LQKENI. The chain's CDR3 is CASSPRDRVTGELFF. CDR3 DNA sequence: TGTGCCAGCTCACCGCGGGACAGGGTGACCGGGGAGCTGTTTTTT.

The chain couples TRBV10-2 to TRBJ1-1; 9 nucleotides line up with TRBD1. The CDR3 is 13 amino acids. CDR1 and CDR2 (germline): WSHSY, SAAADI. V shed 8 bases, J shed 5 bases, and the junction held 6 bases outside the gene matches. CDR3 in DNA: TGCGCCAGCGGGGGACAGGGAAAGACTGAAGCTTTCTTT. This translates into CASGGQGKTEAFF.

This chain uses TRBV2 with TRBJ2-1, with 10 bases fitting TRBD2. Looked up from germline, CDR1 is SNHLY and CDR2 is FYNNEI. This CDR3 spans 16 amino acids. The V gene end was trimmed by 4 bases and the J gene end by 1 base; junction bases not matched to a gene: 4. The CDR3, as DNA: TGTGCCAGCAGTGTGCTAGCGGGAGCGTCCTACAATGAGCAGTTCTTC. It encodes CASSVLAGASYNEQFF.

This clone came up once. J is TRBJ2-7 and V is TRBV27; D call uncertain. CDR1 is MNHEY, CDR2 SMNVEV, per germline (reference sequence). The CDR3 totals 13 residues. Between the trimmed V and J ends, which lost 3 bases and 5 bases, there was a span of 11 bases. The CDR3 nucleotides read TGTGCCAGCAGTTTGGTATCACAAGACGAGCAGTACTTC. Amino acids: CASSLVSQDEQYF.

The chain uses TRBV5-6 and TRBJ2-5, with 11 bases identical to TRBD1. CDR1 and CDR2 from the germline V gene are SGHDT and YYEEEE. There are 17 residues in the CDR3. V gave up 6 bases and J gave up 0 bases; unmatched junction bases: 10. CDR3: CASTRVRDRGNQETQYF. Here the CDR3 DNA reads TGTGCCAGCACCCGGGTGAGGGACAGGGGGAACCAAGAGACCCAGTACTTC.

CDR3 protein: CASSITGSGNTIYF. As DNA, the CDR3 is TGTGCCAGCAGTATAACAGGGTCTGGAAACACCATATATTTT. The rearrangement joins TRBV27 to TRBJ1-3, with D maybe TRBD1 (6 bases). The germline V and J ends were trimmed by 5 bases and 1 base, with 9 bases remaining between them. The germline gives CDR1 MNHEY, CDR2 SMNVEV (reference sequence). The CDR3 covers 14 residues.

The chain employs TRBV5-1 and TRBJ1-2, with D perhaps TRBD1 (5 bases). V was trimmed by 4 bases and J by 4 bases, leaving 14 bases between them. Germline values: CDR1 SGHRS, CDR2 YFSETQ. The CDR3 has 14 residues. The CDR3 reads CASSPGGGGYGYTF. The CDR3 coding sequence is TGCGCCAGCAGCCCGGGAGGCGGGGGCTATGGCTACACCTTC. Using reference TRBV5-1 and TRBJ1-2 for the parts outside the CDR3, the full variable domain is KAGVTQTPRYLIKTRGQQVTLSCSPISGHRSVSWYQQTPGQGLQFLFEYFSETQRNKGNFPGRFSGRQFSNSRSEMNVSTLELGDSALYLCASSPGGGGYGYTFGSGTRLTVV.

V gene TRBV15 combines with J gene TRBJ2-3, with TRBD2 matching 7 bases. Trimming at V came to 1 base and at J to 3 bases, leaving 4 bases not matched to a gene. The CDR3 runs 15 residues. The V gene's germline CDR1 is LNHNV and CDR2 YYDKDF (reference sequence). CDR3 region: CATSRGGSGTDTQYF. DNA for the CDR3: TGTGCCACCAGCAGAGGCGGTAGCGGGACAGATACGCAGTATTTT.